The rows below give T cell receptor beta chains drawn from one sample of a study of shared clonotypes between healthy human individuals. The table came from immunoSEQ multiplex PCR; TCRdb's copy has only in-frame clones and leaves some out. The sample lists approximately 2.1 million clones, just over 90% occurring once. The sample consisted of naive CD4+ T cells from PBMCs. These receptors were taken from a man between 18 and 35 years old in good health. Some clones in this sample may be carry-over from other donors' samples. Each CDR3 is given with its conserved first and last residue. D genes are given only for firm matches. Size is stated for part of the rows, as once, few or many counts, or as a class when the clone is expanded.

j_gene: TRBJ2-1; d_gene: TRBD2; v_gene: TRBV7-3; abundance: NA; CDR3nt: TGTGCCAGCGGGAGGGCTAGCGGGGCTGAGGCTTACAATGAGCAGTTCTTC; CDR3aa: CASGRASGAEAYNEQFF
j_gene: TRBJ1-2; d_gene: NA; v_gene: TRBV9; abundance: NA; CDR3nt: TGTGCCAGCAGCGTAGCTACGGGGGTTCGCGGCTACACCTTC; CDR3aa: CASSVATGVRGYTF
j_gene: TRBJ1-5; d_gene: NA; v_gene: TRBV10-3; abundance: NA; CDR3nt: TGTGCCATCAGTTCCACCGACAGGAAAAATCAGCCCCAGCATTTT; CDR3aa: CAISSTDRKNQPQHF
j_gene: TRBJ1-1; d_gene: NA; v_gene: TRBV28; abundance: once; CDR3nt: TGTGCCAGCAGTTCGCAGGGACCTGAAGCTTTCTTT; CDR3aa: CASSSQGPEAFF
j_gene: TRBJ2-4; d_gene: TRBD2; v_gene: TRBV5-1; abundance: NA; CDR3nt: TGCGCCAGCAGCGGGACGGGACTAGCGGACATTCAGTACTTC; CDR3aa: CASSGTGLADIQYF
j_gene: TRBJ2-7; d_gene: TRBD2; v_gene: TRBV6-5; abundance: NA; CDR3nt: TGTGCCAGCAGCTGGGGACTAGCTAGTTTAGAGCAGTACTTC; CDR3aa: CASSWGLASLEQYF
j_gene: TRBJ1-1; d_gene: NA; v_gene: TRBV29-1; abundance: NA; CDR3nt: TGCAGCGTTGGTCAGGGACCGAACACTGAAGCTTTCTTT; CDR3aa: CSVGQGPNTEAFF
j_gene: TRBJ1-2; d_gene: NA; v_gene: TRBV10-3; abundance: once; CDR3nt: TGTGCCATCAGTGAGTCGTCCGCCGCTTACTATGGCTACACCTTC; CDR3aa: CAISESSAAYYGYTF
j_gene: TRBJ2-2; d_gene: TRBD1; v_gene: TRBV19; abundance: NA; CDR3nt: TGTGCCAGTAGTATAGGGGCAGGGGGCACCGGGGAGCTGTTTTTT; CDR3aa: CASSIGAGGTGELFF
j_gene: TRBJ1-2; d_gene: TRBD1; v_gene: TRBV9; abundance: NA; CDR3nt: TGTGCCAGCAGTTTCCCAGGGGGACTGAGTGGCTACACCTTC; CDR3aa: CASSFPGGLSGYTF
j_gene: TRBJ2-3; d_gene: NA; v_gene: TRBV5-1; abundance: NA; CDR3nt: TGCGCCAGCAGCCCAGGGCAGCATGCAGATACGCAGTATTTT; CDR3aa: CASSPGQHADTQYF
j_gene: TRBJ2-7; d_gene: NA; v_gene: TRBV25-1; abundance: NA; CDR3nt: TGTGCCAGCAGTGTAAGCAGTTCTTACGAGCAGTACTTC; CDR3aa: CASSVSSSYEQYF
j_gene: TRBJ2-1; d_gene: NA; v_gene: TRBV5-1; abundance: NA; CDR3nt: TGCGCCAGCAGCTTGGGACATAGCGGAGAGCAGTTCTTC; CDR3aa: CASSLGHSGEQFF
j_gene: TRBJ2-3; d_gene: TRBD2; v_gene: TRBV7-2; abundance: NA; CDR3nt: TGTGCCAGCAGCTTGAGCGGGGCTACAGATACGCAGTATTTT; CDR3aa: CASSLSGATDTQYF